A single sample is the source of the 12 T cell receptor beta chains below, sequenced in a study of blood T cell repertoires in COVID-19. Method: immunoSEQ multiplex PCR; TCRdb's copy keeps in-frame clones and lacks some. The sample has some 98,000 clones; around 83% are singletons. The sequencing input was peripheral blood. The source of these receptors is a man in his fifties or sixties with acute or convalescent COVID-19.

The chain has TRBV28 and TRBJ1-1; 9 positions match TRBD1. The CDR3 runs 14 residues. Germline V gene data show CDR1 as MDHEN and CDR2 as SYDVKM. With V trimmed by 6 bases and J by 5 bases, 7 bases remained unmatched. The CDR3 bases are TGTGCCAGCAGCTTGACAGGGGGTGGGACTGAAGCTTTCTTT. Its translation: CASSLTGGGTEAFF.

This clone was counted between two and nine times. The chain couples TRBV7-9 to TRBJ1-4, with 7 bases lining up with TRBD1. The CDR3 extends over 16 amino acids. V dropped 5 bases and J dropped 3; count of bases not matched to a gene: 9. Germline CDR1 SEHNR, CDR2 FQNEAQ (reference sequence). The CDR3 sequence is CASSPRGGTANEKLFF. The CDR3 nucleotides read TGTGCCAGCAGCCCCCGCGGGGGGACAGCTAATGAAAAACTGTTTTTT.

The rearrangement links TRBV6-2 or TRBV6-3 to TRBJ1-1; D is possibly TRBD1 (5 bases). CDR1 and CDR2 (germline): MNHEY, SVGEGT. The CDR3 totals 14 residues. V dropped 0 bases and J dropped 6 bases, with 11 bases sitting between them. The CDR3 spells CASSYSGYRPEAFF. For the CDR3, the DNA is TGTGCCAGCAGTTACTCTGGGTACAGGCCTGAAGCTTTCTTT.

This chain connects TRBV18 to TRBJ1-5; D gene unclear. There are 14 residues in the CDR3. Germline CDR1 and CDR2: KGHSH and LQKENI. The ends were cut back, 5 bases at V and 0 bases at J, with 8 bases in the middle. The CDR3 nucleotides read TGTGCCAGCTCAATAGACACTAGCAATCAGCCCCAGCATTTT. It is translated as CASSIDTSNQPQHF.

V and J are TRBV4-2 and TRBJ1-3; D is ambiguous. CDR3 length: 15 residues. Germline-derived CDR1 and CDR2 are LGHNA and YNFKEQ. The V gene lost 0 bases and the J gene lost 6 bases, with 12 bases spanning the gap. The CDR3, as DNA: TGTGCCAGCAGCCAAGAGTCGAGGGTTCTAAACACCATATATTTT. Its translation: CASSQESRVLNTIYF.

The rearrangement joins TRBV6-1 to TRBJ1-5; TRBD1 agrees at 9 bases. The CDR3 covers 16 residues. Losses at the gene ends were 2 bases for V and 6 bases for J; bases not matched to a gene: 8. Germline values: CDR1 MNHNS, CDR2 SASEGT. CDR3 sequence: CASSERRGQGLQPQHF. The CDR3 region has the DNA TGTGCCAGCAGTGAAAGGAGGGGACAGGGTCTTCAGCCCCAGCATTTT.

The chain is built from TRBV7-2 and TRBJ2-5, with 13 bases fitting TRBD2. CDR3 length: 15 amino acids. CDR1 is SGHTA, CDR2 FQGNSA, per germline. With 4 bases clipped from V and 5 bases from J, the junction kept 4 bases outside the gene matches. For the CDR3, the DNA is TGTGCCAGCAGCTCGGGACTAGCGGGGTTCGAGACCCAGTACTTC. The encoded protein is CASSSGLAGFETQYF.

CDR3 protein: CASSELVSGRTQYF. The CDR3 nucleotides are TGTGCCAGCAGTGAATTGGTGAGCGGTCGGACCCAGTACTTC. The chain links TRBV6-1 to TRBJ2-5, with D tentatively TRBD2 (5 bases). CDR3 size: 14 residues. CDR1 MNHNS and CDR2 SASEGT come from the germline V gene. Trimming took off 2 bases at V and 7 bases at J, with 14 bases between the two ends.

This clone was seen many times. J is TRBJ1-5 and V is TRBV7-9; D possibly corresponds to TRBD1 (6 bases). The V gene lost 3 bases and the J gene lost 4 bases, with 10 bases spanning the gap. Germline V gene sequence: CDR1 SEHNR, CDR2 FQNEAQ (reference sequence). This CDR3 has 14 amino acids. DNA for the CDR3: TGTGCCAGCAGCTTCGGGGGGCTGAATCAGCCCCAGCATTTT. It is translated as CASSFGGLNQPQHF. Filled out from reference TRBV7-9 and TRBJ1-5, the complete variable domain reads DTGVSQNPRHKITKRGQNVTFRCDPISEHNRLYWYRQTLGQGPEFLTYFQNEAQLEKSRLLSDRFSAERPKGSFSTLEIQRTEQGDSAMYLCASSFGGLNQPQHFGDGTRLSIL.

This clone showed up many times. DNA for the CDR3: TGTGCCAGCAACTACCATGCGAACACTGAAGCTTTCTTT. It encodes CASNYHANTEAFF. V gene TRBV19 combines with J gene TRBJ1-1; D uncertain. The CDR3 totals 13 residues. Germline V gene lookup returns CDR1 LNHDA and CDR2 SQIVND (reference sequence). The V gene lost 9 bases and the J gene lost 1 base, with 12 bases spanning the gap.

This clone was observed a single time. CDR3 residues: CASSLASGGPQETQYF. The CDR3 nucleotides are TGTGCCAGCAGCTTAGCTAGCGGGGGCCCTCAAGAGACCCAGTACTTC. The gene calls are TRBV7-2 and TRBJ2-5; 9 nucleotides match TRBD2. With V trimmed by 0 bases and J by 2 bases, 4 bases remained unmatched. Per germline, CDR1 SGHTA and CDR2 FQGNSA. The CDR3 sequence is 16 residues long.

This clone was counted a few times. This rearrangement joins TRBV5-1 to TRBJ1-5; D is undetermined. The CDR3 consists of 15 residues. With 4 bases removed from V and 2 bases from J, the gap between germline ends came to 13 bases. Germline CDR1 and CDR2: SGHRS and YFSETQ. CDR3 bases: TGCGCCAGCAGCCCTGGGGAGGGTGGCAATCAGCCCCAGCATTTT. It yields the protein CASSPGEGGNQPQHF.